This T cell receptor (beta chain) was recovered during a study of T cell changes during pregnancy in multiple sclerosis. Profiled with immunoSEQ multiplex PCR; TCRdb holds only in-frame clones, not every one. The sample includes 50,000 to 55,000 clones, approximately 90% seen only once; the top ten take roughly 0.4%. The germline V and J ends were trimmed by 9 bases and 4 bases, with 23 bases remaining between them. The CDR3 extends over 15 amino acids. Germline CDR1 SGHNT, CDR2 YYREEE (reference sequence). The material was CD4+ T cells from peripheral blood mononuclear cells, obtained after pregnancy. This sequence was found in a female donor with multiple sclerosis, enrolled in a pregnancy study. The rearrangement joins TRBV5-4 to TRBJ2-7; D possibly corresponds to TRBD1 (5 bases). The CDR3 loop is CATTKGPVPPYEQYF. In DNA, the CDR3 is TGTGCCACAACCAAGGGGCCGGTCCCCCCATACGAGCAGTACTTC.